The clone carrying this T cell receptor beta chain was counted once. Its specificity is unknown. This record comes from a study of radiotherapy plus CTLA-4 blockade in lung cancer. Study information: Across the patients, objective responses occurred in approximately 18%, and disease control in approximately 30%. The study, taken as a whole, reports: Increased serum interferon-beta after radiation also reportedly predicted response strongly. Blood saw expansion of tumor-derived TCR clones after radiotherapy plus ipilimumab.

TCRdb's table, derived via immunoSEQ multiplex PCR, lists solely in-frame clones and lacks some. Of tens of thousands of clones in the sample, around 77% were seen once. Focal radiation with ipilimumab CTLA-4 blockade was given to patients with chemo-refractory metastatic non-small-cell lung cancer. V dropped 4 bases and J dropped 3; count of bases not matched to a gene: 9. The CDR3 consists of 16 residues. Looked up from germline, CDR1 is MDHEN and CDR2 is SYDVKM. The V and J genes are TRBV28 and TRBJ2-5, with TRBD1 matching 9 bases. The input for sequencing was peripheral blood, taken from a patient treated with radiotherapy plus ipilimumab. This clonotype was sampled from a human donor with non-small cell lung cancer whose response to radiotherapy plus ipilimumab could not be evaluated. The CDR3 reads CASSSLSGTGKETQYF. The CDR3 DNA sequence: TGTGCCAGCAGTTCTCTCTCCGGGACAGGGAAAGAGACCCAGTACTTC.